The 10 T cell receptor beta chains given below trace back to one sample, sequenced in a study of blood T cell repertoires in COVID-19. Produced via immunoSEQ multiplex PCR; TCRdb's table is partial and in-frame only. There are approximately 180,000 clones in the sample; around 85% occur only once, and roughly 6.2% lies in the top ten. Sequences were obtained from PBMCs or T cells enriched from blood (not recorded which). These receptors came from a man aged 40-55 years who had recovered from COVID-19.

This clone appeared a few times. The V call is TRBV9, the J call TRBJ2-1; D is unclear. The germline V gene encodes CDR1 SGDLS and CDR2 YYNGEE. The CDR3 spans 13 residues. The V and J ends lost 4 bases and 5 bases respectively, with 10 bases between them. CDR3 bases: TGTGCCAGCAGCCCACCCCGAGACAATGAGCAGTTCTTC. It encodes CASSPPRDNEQFF.

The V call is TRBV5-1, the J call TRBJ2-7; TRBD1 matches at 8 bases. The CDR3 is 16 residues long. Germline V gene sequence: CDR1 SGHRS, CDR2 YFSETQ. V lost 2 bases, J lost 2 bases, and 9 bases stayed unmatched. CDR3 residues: CASSFAGQAIPYEQYF. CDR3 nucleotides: TGCGCCAGCAGCTTCGCGGGACAGGCGATCCCCTACGAGCAGTACTTC. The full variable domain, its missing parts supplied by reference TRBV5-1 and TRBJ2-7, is KAGVTQTPRYLIKTRGQQVTLSCSPISGHRSVSWYQQTPGQGLQFLFEYFSETQRNKGNFPGRFSGRQFSNSRSEMNVSTLELGDSALYLCASSFAGQAIPYEQYFGPGTRLTVT.

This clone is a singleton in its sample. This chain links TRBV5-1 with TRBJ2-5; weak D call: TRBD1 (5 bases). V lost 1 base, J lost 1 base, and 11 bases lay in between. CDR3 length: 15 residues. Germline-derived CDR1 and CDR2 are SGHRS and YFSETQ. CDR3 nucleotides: TGCGCCAGCAGCTTGTTTGGCAGGGCCCAAGAGACCCAGTACTTC. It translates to CASSLFGRAQETQYF. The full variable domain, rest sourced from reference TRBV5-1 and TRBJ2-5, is KAGVTQTPRYLIKTRGQQVTLSCSPISGHRSVSWYQQTPGQGLQFLFEYFSETQRNKGNFPGRFSGRQFSNSRSEMNVSTLELGDSALYLCASSLFGRAQETQYFGPGTRLLVL.

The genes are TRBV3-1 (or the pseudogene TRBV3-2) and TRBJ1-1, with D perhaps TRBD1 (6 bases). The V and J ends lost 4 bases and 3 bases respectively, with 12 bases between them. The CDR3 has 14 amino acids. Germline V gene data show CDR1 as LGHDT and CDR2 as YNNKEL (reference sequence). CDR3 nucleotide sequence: TGTGCCAGCAGCCCAGGGGACGGTTACACTGAAGCTTTCTTT. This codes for CASSPGDGYTEAFF.

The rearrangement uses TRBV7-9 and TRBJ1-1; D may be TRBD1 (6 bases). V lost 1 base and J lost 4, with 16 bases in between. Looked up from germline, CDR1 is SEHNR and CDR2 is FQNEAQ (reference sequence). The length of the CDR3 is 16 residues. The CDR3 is CASSLDTGSIGTEAFF. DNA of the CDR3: TGTGCCAGCAGCTTAGATACAGGGAGTATAGGCACTGAAGCTTTCTTT.

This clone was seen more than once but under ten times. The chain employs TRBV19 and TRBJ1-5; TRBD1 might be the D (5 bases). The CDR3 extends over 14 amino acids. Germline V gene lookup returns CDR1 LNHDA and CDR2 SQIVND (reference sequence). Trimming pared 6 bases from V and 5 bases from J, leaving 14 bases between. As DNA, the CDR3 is TGTGCCAGTAGAGACGACAGTGGGTATCAGCCCCAGCATTTT. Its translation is CASRDDSGYQPQHF.

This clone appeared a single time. CDR3 amino acids: CASSLSGGYEQYF. The CDR3 DNA follows: TGTGCCAGCAGCTTGTCAGGGGGCTACGAGCAGTACTTC. The V call is TRBV5-6, the J call TRBJ2-7, with 7 positions matching TRBD1. Trimming at V came to 1 base and at J to 3 bases, leaving 1 base not matched to a gene. The V gene's germline CDR1 is SGHDT and CDR2 YYEEEE. The CDR3 length is 13 residues.

The CDR3 nucleotides read TGTGCCAGCAGTTGGATTCGGGGCGGGAGCAGCACAGATACGCAGTATTTT. Encoded protein: CASSWIRGGSSTDTQYF. V gene TRBV28 combines with J gene TRBJ2-3, with 7 positions matching TRBD2. V gave up 4 bases and J gave up 0 bases; unmatched junction bases: 10. The V gene's germline CDR1 is MDHEN and CDR2 SYDVKM. The CDR3 covers 17 residues.

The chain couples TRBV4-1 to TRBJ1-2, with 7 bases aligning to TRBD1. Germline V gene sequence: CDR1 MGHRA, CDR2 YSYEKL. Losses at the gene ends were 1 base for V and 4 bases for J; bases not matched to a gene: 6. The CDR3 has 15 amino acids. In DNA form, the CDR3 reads TGCGCCAGCAGCCAAGCCCCAGGGGGAACCTATGGCTACACCTTC. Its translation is CASSQAPGGTYGYTF.

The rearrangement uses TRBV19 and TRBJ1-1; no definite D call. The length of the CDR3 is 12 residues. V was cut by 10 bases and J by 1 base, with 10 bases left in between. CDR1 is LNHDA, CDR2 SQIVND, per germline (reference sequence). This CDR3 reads CAIKTGNTEAFF. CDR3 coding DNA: TGTGCCATTAAAACTGGGAACACTGAAGCTTTCTTT.